Listed below are T cell receptor beta chains from one sample, sequenced in a study of Graves' ophthalmopathy and Graves' hyperthyroidism. Each CDR3 protein is one row after TCRdb ran MiXCR on the multiplex PCR reads. The sample lists over 150,000 distinct CDR3 sequences, 30% to 45% occurring once. The sequenced sample was peripheral blood. Receptor source: a woman in her thirties or forties with Graves' ophthalmopathy. CDR3s include the opening cysteine and the closing phenylalanine or tryptophan. Fields, in order: CDR3 protein, CDR3 DNA, V gene, J gene, clone size, D gene. D genes are given only for firm matches. Where a row states a size, it is once, few, many or the class of an expanded clone; other rows omit it.

CDR3aa: CSPENRAYNSPLHF; CDR3nt: TGCAGTCCAGAGAACAGGGCTTATAATTCACCCCTCCACTTT; v_gene: TRBV20-1; j_gene: TRBJ1-6; abundance: few; d_gene: .
CDR3aa: CASSRGLNTEAFF; CDR3nt: TGTGCCAGCAGCAGGGGGCTGAACACTGAAGCTTTCTTT; v_gene: TRBV7-8; j_gene: TRBJ1-1; abundance: many; d_gene: TRBD1
CDR3aa: CASTLDFGDEQYF; CDR3nt: TGTGCCAGCACTCTAGATTTCGGGGACGAGCAGTACTTC; v_gene: TRBV6-5; j_gene: TRBJ2-7; abundance: many; d_gene: .
CDR3aa: CASSPGTVYGYTF; CDR3nt: TGTGCCAGCTCACCTGGGACAGTCTATGGCTACACCTTC; v_gene: TRBV18; j_gene: TRBJ1-2; abundance: many; d_gene: TRBD1
CDR3aa: CASSYSRQPKSYEQYF; CDR3nt: TGTGCCAGCAGTTACTCTCGCCAGCCCAAGAGCTACGAGCAGTACTTC; v_gene: TRBV6-5; j_gene: TRBJ2-7; abundance: .; d_gene: .
CDR3aa: CASSPRQGVGETQYF; CDR3nt: TGTGCCAGCTCACCGCGACAGGGGGTCGGAGAGACCCAGTACTTC; v_gene: TRBV18; j_gene: TRBJ2-5; abundance: many; d_gene: TRBD1
CDR3aa: CASSYSGSSYEQYF; CDR3nt: TGTGCCAGCAGTTACTCAGGTAGCTCCTACGAGCAGTACTTC; v_gene: TRBV6-5; j_gene: TRBJ2-7; abundance: many; d_gene: .
CDR3aa: CASSSGGVETQYF; CDR3nt: TGTGCCAGCAGTTCCGGGGGGGTCGAGACCCAGTACTTC; v_gene: TRBV6-5; j_gene: TRBJ2-5; abundance: many; d_gene: TRBD2
CDR3aa: CASSFTGGTNEQYF; CDR3nt: TGTGCCAGCAGTTTTACGGGAGGGACCAACGAGCAGTACTTC; v_gene: TRBV27; j_gene: TRBJ2-7; abundance: .; d_gene: TRBD2
CDR3aa: CASKGRGRDSQENQPQHF; CDR3nt: TGTGCCAGCAAGGGGAGGGGTCGGGACAGCCAGGAGAATCAGCCCCAGCATTTT; v_gene: TRBV6-6; j_gene: TRBJ1-5; abundance: many; d_gene: TRBD1
CDR3aa: CASSLAPTGGLYEQYF; CDR3nt: TGTGCCAGCAGCTTAGCGCCGACAGGAGGGCTCTACGAGCAGTACTTC; v_gene: TRBV7-8; j_gene: TRBJ2-7; abundance: .; d_gene: .
CDR3aa: CASSFTGQDSYEQYF; CDR3nt: TGTGCCAGCAGTTTTACGGGACAGGACTCCTACGAGCAGTACTTC; v_gene: TRBV6-5; j_gene: TRBJ2-7; abundance: .; d_gene: TRBD1
CDR3aa: CASSLTGQGLGETQYF; CDR3nt: TGTGCCAGCAGCTTAACGGGCCAGGGGCTGGGGGAGACCCAGTACTTC; v_gene: TRBV7-3; j_gene: TRBJ2-5; abundance: many; d_gene: .
CDR3aa: CASSLESGQPQHF; CDR3nt: TGTGCCAGCAGCTTAGAATCGGGCCAGCCCCAGCATTTT; v_gene: TRBV7-8; j_gene: TRBJ1-5; abundance: many; d_gene: .
CDR3aa: CASSLSGTVSNTEAFF; CDR3nt: TGTGCCAGCAGTTTGAGTGGGACAGTCTCAAACACTGAAGCTTTCTTT; v_gene: TRBV28; j_gene: TRBJ1-1; abundance: .; d_gene: TRBD1
CDR3aa: CASRGLAGIQYF; CDR3nt: TGTGCCAGCAGAGGGCTAGCAGGCATTCAGTACTTC; v_gene: TRBV27; j_gene: TRBJ2-4; abundance: .; d_gene: .
CDR3aa: CASSLGGYYSNQPQHF; CDR3nt: TGTGCCAGCAGCTTGGGAGGATATTATAGCAATCAGCCCCAGCATTTT; v_gene: TRBV5-6; j_gene: TRBJ1-5; abundance: many; d_gene: .
CDR3aa: CASSFRYSEYQPQHF; CDR3nt: TGTGCCAGCAGTTTCAGGTACTCAGAGTATCAGCCCCAGCATTTT; v_gene: TRBV12-3/TRBV12-4; j_gene: TRBJ1-5; abundance: .; d_gene: .